The rows below give T cell receptor beta chains drawn from one sample of a study of T cells after yellow fever vaccination. TCRdb analysed the 5' RACE reads with MiXCR anew, one entry per CDR3 protein. The sample records about 260,000 distinct CDR3 sequences, roughly 5.6% being singletons. The sample consisted of CD4+ T cells sorted from PBMCs, taken on the day of the yellow fever booster vaccination. The receptors were sampled from a young man who received the YFV17D yellow fever vaccine. The CDR3 runs from the conserved cysteine through the conserved F or W.

j_call v_call cdr3_aa
TRBJ1-3 TRBV6-5 CASSYGGVTGNTIYF
TRBJ2-2 TRBV9 CASQHRQNTGELFF
TRBJ1-4 TRBV6-5 CASRTRGNEKLFF
TRBJ1-4 TRBV25-1 CASSEYSGVYEKLFF
TRBJ1-6 TRBV7-9 CASSPTGQGASPLHF
TRBJ2-1 TRBV7-2 CASSSTWETAAQGQFF
TRBJ2-1 TRBV24-1 CATSDLFEQGEWFF
TRBJ2-2 TRBV7-8 CASSPPGRGKTGELFF
TRBJ2-2 TRBV11-2 CASSPLPGPLPGELFF
TRBJ2-5 TRBV28 CASSQQRETQYF
TRBJ2-2 TRBV6-5 CASSTGLAGGSTGELFF
TRBJ2-5 TRBV5-4 CASSPALQETQYF
TRBJ2-5 TRBV5-1 CASSWGTGTQETQYF
TRBJ1-1 TRBV18 CASSPQSGFTEAFF
TRBJ2-2 TRBV4-3 CASSHRENTGELFF
TRBJ1-6 TRBV6-5 CASSYGLPGSYNSPLHF
TRBJ2-5 TRBV5-1 CASSLGRAGETQYF
TRBJ1-2 TRBV5-1 CASGEFYGYTF
TRBJ2-5 TRBV7-7 CASSPNDGGRETQYF
TRBJ2-1 TRBV20-1 CSAPGTSGSTYYNEQFF
TRBJ2-2 TRBV7-9 CASSLHGGYGTGELFF
TRBJ2-5 TRBV20-1 CSARATSGKETQYF
TRBJ2-3 TRBV18 CASSPPSGGSDTQYF
TRBJ1-2 TRBV7-3 CASSFRARYTF
TRBJ1-5 TRBV9 CASSIGQDQPQHF
TRBJ2-1 TRBV20-1 CSANGGGGPRNEQFF
TRBJ1-4 TRBV7-2 CASSLVPNNEKLFF
TRBJ1-2 TRBV6-5 CASTHDGTHYGYTF
TRBJ1-1 TRBV3-1 CASSQDRLTGEAFF
TRBJ2-5 TRBV7-2 CASSLVPGQGNLPQYF
TRBJ1-5 TRBV12-3/TRBV12-4 CASSPGGTVNQPQHF
TRBJ2-4 TRBV5-6 CASSLIAGGSSKNIQYF
TRBJ2-2 TRBV7-2 CASSLANSITGELFF
TRBJ2-5 TRBV20-1 CSARDWTELGTQYF
TRBJ1-2 TRBV12-3/TRBV12-4 CASSPDRNNYGYTF
TRBJ1-3 TRBV12-3/TRBV12-4 CASGSSGNTIYF
TRBJ2-1 TRBV5-1 CASSLQTGDNEQFF
TRBJ2-7 TRBV7-9 CASSLGGAAYEQYF
TRBJ1-2 TRBV12-3/TRBV12-4 CASSLKYSYGYTF
TRBJ2-3 TRBV11-2 CASSLGPDRVTDTQYF